These 16 T cell receptor beta chains came from one sample sequenced in a study of T-cell reconstitution after alpha-beta-depleted transplantation in children. Unique molecular identifiers were incorporated when the TCRbeta library was constructed. MiXCR, run by TCRdb on the PCR reads, gives a single entry per CDR3 protein. The sample holds about 210,000 distinct CDR3 sequences, roughly 15% seen once. The sample was PBMCs, mostly from graft donor cells, taken 360 days after TCRalphabeta/CD19-depleted stem cell transplant. All receptors derive from a male patient aged 2 to 10 who had a stem cell transplant for acute lymphoblastic leukemia, so the T cells may come from the graft donor.

In its sample, this clonotype was seen a few times. The chain has TRBV11-2 and TRBJ2-5, with 7 bases matching TRBD1. In germline, CDR1 is SGHAT, CDR2 FQNNGV. The CDR3 length is 16 residues. The V gene end was trimmed by 5 bases and the J gene end by 2 bases; junction bases not matched to a gene: 11. The CDR3 here is CASSATGQKSQETQYF. DNA of the CDR3: TGTGCCAGCAGCGCTACGGGACAGAAGTCTCAAGAGACCCAGTACTTC.

The sample holds a few counts of this clonotype. V and J are TRBV29-1 and TRBJ2-7, with D maybe TRBD1 (6 bases). CDR1 is SQVTM and CDR2 is ANQGSEA in the germline V gene. The CDR3 loop spans 14 amino acids. Trimming removed 4 bases at V and 5 bases at J, with 18 bases between. In nucleotides, the CDR3 is TGCAGCGTTGTGCCAGGGGAACCACCCCACGAGCAGTACTTC. It yields the protein CSVVPGEPPHEQYF.

Many counts were recorded for this clonotype. The V call is TRBV28, the J call TRBJ2-3, with D maybe TRBD2 (6 bases). The V and J ends lost 7 bases and 1 base respectively, with 15 bases between them. The CDR3 has 15 amino acids. The germline V gene encodes CDR1 MDHEN and CDR2 SYDVKM. The CDR3 nucleotides read TGTGCCAGCACCTCGGCCCAGCGGGGCACAGATACGCAGTATTTT. Amino acid sequence: CASTSAQRGTDTQYF.

This clonotype has at least ten counts. The chain recombines TRBV7-9 with TRBJ2-5; possibly TRBD1 or TRBD2 for D (5 bases each). CDR3 length: 14 amino acids. V lost 1 base, J lost 4 bases, and 10 bases lay in between. Germline V gene data show CDR1 as SEHNR and CDR2 as FQNEAQ (reference sequence). The CDR3 region is CASSLVEGRETQYF. CDR3 nucleotide sequence: TGTGCCAGCAGCTTAGTAGAGGGGAGAGAGACCCAGTACTTC.

J is TRBJ2-6 and V is TRBV4-2; D remains unclear. Germline CDR1 is LGHNA and CDR2 is YNFKEQ. V lost 6 bases to trimming and J lost 0 bases, with 15 bases between them. The CDR3 extends over 17 amino acids. The CDR3 DNA reads TGTGCCAGCAGTGAAACTTTGGTCACCTCTGGGGCCAACGTCCTGACTTTC. Translating it yields CASSETLVTSGANVLTF.

This clonotype has only a few counts. The chain combines TRBV2 with TRBJ2-7; D is unresolved. The CDR3 consists of 13 residues. CDR1 and CDR2 (germline): SNHLY, FYNNEI. Trimming took 4 bases from V and 2 from J, leaving 9 bases between them. The CDR3 nucleotides are TGTGCCAGCAGTGTCGGGCCTGCCTACGAGCAGTACTTC. This encodes CASSVGPAYEQYF.

This clonotype has a handful of counts. The genes are TRBV12-3 or TRBV12-4 and TRBJ1-1, with no clear D. This CDR3 spans 14 amino acids. V was pared by 11 bases and J by 0 bases, with 16 bases between. DNA for the CDR3: TGTGCCTCCAATCCGGCTCGATTGAACACTGAAGCTTTCTTT. Protein product: CASNPARLNTEAFF.

At least ten counts were recorded for this clonotype. This rearrangement joins TRBV3-1 to TRBJ2-1, with D unresolved. The CDR3 is 13 amino acids. The germline CDR1 and CDR2 sequences are LGHDT and YNNKEL (reference sequence). Trimming took 1 base from V and 9 from J, leaving 10 bases between them. CDR3 nucleotide sequence: TGTGCCAGCAGCCAAGTCGAGTTTCTTGAGCAGTTCTTC. The encoded protein is CASSQVEFLEQFF.

The rearrangement links TRBV12-3 or TRBV12-4 to TRBJ2-5, with D unclear. The CDR3 runs 14 residues. The V end was cut by 7 bases, the J end by 1 base, with 13 bases between. The DNA of the CDR3 is TGTGCCAGCACCCCATCTAGTCCCCAAGAGACCCAGTACTTC. Translated, it gives CASTPSSPQETQYF.

This clonotype was observed a few times. The V gene is TRBV12-3 or TRBV12-4, the J gene TRBJ2-2, with D perhaps given as TRBD1 or TRBD2 (5 bases each). The germline V and J ends were trimmed by 6 bases and 9 bases, with 20 bases remaining between them. The length of the CDR3 is 15 residues. CDR3 sequence reads: CASSQQPGPERELFF. Written as DNA, the CDR3 is TGTGCCAGCAGCCAACAACCGGGACCCGAGAGGGAGCTGTTTTTT.

This clonotype was observed a handful of times. V and J are TRBV20-1 and TRBJ2-5, with TRBD2 as a possible D gene (6 bases). This CDR3 spans 13 amino acids. The germline V gene encodes CDR1 DFQATT and CDR2 SNEGSKA (reference sequence). Trimming cost V 3 bases and J 5 bases, with 13 bases left between them. CDR3 sequence: CSASVGGSETQYF. CDR3 DNA sequence: TGCAGTGCTAGCGTTGGAGGGAGTGAGACCCAGTACTTC.

This clonotype was seen a handful of times. The V and J genes are TRBV12-3 or TRBV12-4 and TRBJ2-3; D not certain. V lost 3 bases, J lost 4 bases, and 14 bases lay in between. The CDR3 extends over 15 amino acids. CDR3 sequence reads: CASSFRIPGPDTQYF. CDR3 nucleotide sequence: TGTGCCAGCAGTTTCCGGATTCCTGGGCCAGATACGCAGTATTTT.

The CDR3: CASSSSRQGNKVTEAFF. Here the CDR3 DNA reads TGTGCCAGCAGCTCTTCCCGACAGGGGAATAAGGTGACTGAAGCTTTCTTT. J is TRBJ1-1 and V is TRBV12-3 or TRBV12-4; 8 positions match TRBD1. J gave up 5 bases and V 6 bases, and 17 bases lay outside the gene matches. The CDR3 sequence is 17 residues long.

The chain couples TRBV7-8 to TRBJ2-1; 8 bases are shared with TRBD1. Germline lookup yields CDR1 SGHVS and CDR2 FQNEAQ. V shed 5 bases, J shed 8 bases, and the junction held 11 bases outside the gene matches. The CDR3 spans 15 residues. For the CDR3, the DNA is TGTGCCAGCAGCCGCGGGACAGGTTTGGTTTATGAGCAGTTCTTC. This codes for CASSRGTGLVYEQFF.

The rearrangement joins TRBV6-2 or TRBV6-3 to TRBJ2-1; 10 bases agree with TRBD2. Germline values: CDR1 MNHEY, CDR2 SVGEGT. The CDR3 contains 17 residues. Trimming took 2 bases from V and 1 from J; bases not matched to a gene: 5. The CDR3 sequence: CASSYISGGVSYNEQFF. The CDR3 DNA sequence: TGTGCCAGCAGTTACATCAGCGGGGGGGTTTCCTACAATGAGCAGTTCTTC.

This rearrangement joins TRBV4-1 to TRBJ2-7; the D call may be TRBD1 or TRBD2 (5 bases each). This CDR3 spans 15 amino acids. V was pared by 1 base and J by 0 bases, with 10 bases between. CDR1 is MGHRA, CDR2 YSYEKL, per germline. The CDR3 spells CASSQGDPNSYEQYF. CDR3 coding DNA: TGCGCCAGCAGCCAAGGGGACCCAAACTCCTACGAGCAGTACTTC.